This T cell receptor beta chain comes out of a study of T-cell reconstitution after alpha-beta-depleted transplantation in children. Notes on the study in general: Expanded clones from the graft, numbering several hundred, reportedly supplied alpha-beta T cells about two months after transplant.

The TCRbeta library was prepared with unique molecular identifiers. One entry per CDR3 protein results from TCRdb running MiXCR on the PCR reads. This sample has a few thousand distinct CDR3 sequences, with about 7% found just once. Between the trimmed V and J ends, which lost 6 bases and 2 bases, there was a span of 14 bases. CDR3 length equals 15 residues. Germline assignment: CDR1 SNHLY and CDR2 FYNNEI. This clonotype is categorized as medium-sized. The antigen remains undetermined. This specimen consisted of PBMCs, mostly from graft donor cells, obtained 60 days after TCRalphabeta/CD19-depleted stem cell transplant. The receptor was isolated from a boy in the first two years of life who had a stem cell transplant for SCID, so the T cells may come from the graft donor. The chain combines TRBV2 with TRBJ1-5; no firm D call. This chain's CDR3 is CASSSRLQRNQPQHF. CDR3 sequence (DNA): TGTGCCAGCAGCTCCAGGTTACAACGCAATCAGCCCCAGCATTTT.